These 10 T cell receptor beta chains originate from one sample sequenced in a study of T cells in Graves' hyperthyroidism and ophthalmopathy. TCR beta CDR3 regions were amplified from RNA transcripts. TCR CDR3 underwent first-round RT-PCR with the HTBI primer set. TCRdb re-called the multiplex PCR reads through MiXCR, storing one row per CDR3 protein. The profile shows about 510,000 distinct CDR3 sequences, roughly 45% of them singletons. Material: peripheral blood or thyroid tissue (not recorded which). The receptors derive from an adult woman with Graves' disease, either hyperthyroidism or ophthalmopathy (not recorded which).

This clonotype appeared a single time. With a much larger clone just one base away, this may be a read error. J is TRBJ1-5 and V is TRBV12-3 or TRBV12-4, with a weak D call TRBD1 (6 bases). The length of the CDR3 is 15 residues. V lost 5 bases and J lost 6, with 17 bases in between. This chain's CDR3 is CASSPGGRVSQPQHF. The CDR3 DNA reads TGTGCCAGCAGTCCCGGGGGCAGGGTCAGTCAGCCCCAGCATTTT.

J is TRBJ1-5 and V is TRBV20-1; D gene unclear. The germline CDR1 and CDR2 sequences are DFQATT and SNEGSKA (reference sequence). This CDR3 is built from 13 residues. The CDR3 DNA reads as TGCAGCGCGGGGTTAACTGGCAATCAGCCCCAGCATTTT. It encodes CSAGLTGNQPQHF.

This clonotype was counted many times. The chain links TRBV7-3 to TRBJ1-1; TRBD1 aligns across 8 bases. The CDR3 is 14 residues long. Trimming removed 8 bases from V and 1 base from J; junction bases left unmatched: 6. Per germline, CDR1 SGHTA and CDR2 FQGTGA. The CDR3 DNA reads TGTGCCAGCTCCCCAGGGGGCCCGAACACTGAAGCTTTCTTT. The encoded protein is CASSPGGPNTEAFF.

This clonotype was counted between two and nine times. The chain couples TRBV19 to TRBJ1-1, with D tentatively TRBD1 (5 bases). Germline V gene data show CDR1 as LNHDA and CDR2 as SQIVND (reference sequence). The CDR3 has 14 residues. The V gene lost 10 bases and the J gene lost 5 bases, with 20 bases spanning the gap. The CDR3 region has the DNA TGTGCCACCCGAGACGGGACCGCCAGGACTGAAGCTTTCTTT. Translating it yields CATRDGTARTEAFF. Drawing the rest from reference TRBV19 and TRBJ1-1, the complete variable domain is DGGITQSPKYLFRKEGQNVTLSCEQNLNHDAMYWYRQDPGQGLRLIYYSQIVNDFQKGDIAEGYSVSREKKESFPLTVTSAQKNPTAFYLCATRDGTARTEAFFGQGTRLTVV.

The gene calls are TRBV20-1 and TRBJ2-7; D is possibly TRBD1 or TRBD2 (6 bases each). The germline gives CDR1 DFQATT, CDR2 SNEGSKA (reference sequence). V lost 3 bases and J lost 4, with 19 bases in between. The CDR3 consists of 15 residues. The DNA of the CDR3 is TGCAGTGCTAGCCCCGTCGGGGGCTTAGGGTACGAGCAGTACTTC. Its protein is CSASPVGGLGYEQYF.

V is TRBV25-1 and J is TRBJ1-2, with D hard to call. CDR1 and CDR2 (germline): MGHDK, SYGVNS. This CDR3 region has 14 residues. The CDR3 region is CARVGRFVNYGYTF. The CDR3 DNA reads TGTGCTAGAGTGGGTCGCTTCGTTAACTATGGCTACACCTTC.

The V call is TRBV25-1, the J call TRBJ2-5; D possibly corresponds to TRBD2 (6 bases). The V end was cut by 0 bases, the J end by 3 bases, with 8 bases between. The CDR3 covers 14 residues. Germline V lookup: CDR1 MGHDK, CDR2 SYGVNS. CDR3: CASSEYGGKETQYF. CDR3 bases: TGTGCCAGCAGTGAATATGGGGGGAAAGAGACCCAGTACTTC.

The V and J genes are TRBV5-1 and TRBJ1-2, with 10 positions matching TRBD1. Germline trimming cut 4 bases from V and 3 bases from J; bases unmatched to any gene: 6. The CDR3 runs to 15 residues. From germline, CDR1 is SGHRS and CDR2 YFSETQ. The CDR3 DNA follows: TGCGCCAGCAGCACGGACAGGGGGGATGACTATGGCTACACCTTC. This sequence encodes CASSTDRGDDYGYTF.

About this clonotype: This may come from a read error, since a much larger clone is one base off. CDR3 in DNA: TGCGCCAGCAGCCCGGGACAGAACTATCAGCCCCAGCATTTT. This encodes CASSPGQNYQPQHF. V and J are TRBV4-3 and TRBJ1-5; the match to TRBD1 covers 7 bases. V gave up 4 bases and J gave up 5 bases; unmatched junction bases: 5. CDR3 length: 14 amino acids. The germline V gene has CDR1 LGHNA and CDR2 YSLEER.

The J gene is TRBJ2-2, the V gene TRBV2, with D unclear. CDR3 length equals 12 residues. Trimming took 4 bases from V and 6 from J, leaving 6 bases between them. Germline V gene sequence: CDR1 SNHLY, CDR2 FYNNEI. The CDR3, as DNA: TGTGCCAGCAGTGGGACCTCCGGGGAGCTGTTTTTT. Translated, it gives CASSGTSGELFF.